This T cell receptor (beta chain) was obtained from a study of T cell repertoires in cytomegalovirus infection. Study in general: The authors used CMV epitopes that were HLA-C-restricted (recently identified) and HLA-B-restricted (well studied). Carrying CMV and the relevant HLA type showed in public TCR beta signatures. Whole-study results and caveats: Clonotypes of TCR beta that were HLA-C-restricted and CMV-specific dominated the ex vivo response. Adding up the frequency of public TCR beta families identified people who carried CMV plus the relevant HLA.

In TCRdb, the reads were re-called with MiXCR into one record per CDR3 protein. Found here are roughly 860,000 distinct CDR3 sequences, about 33% of them singletons; the top ten hold roughly 12%. On this clonotype: The antigen remains unidentified.

Germline CDR1 and CDR2: MNHNY and SVGAGI (reference sequence). The CDR3 runs to 15 residues. Trimming at V came to 0 bases and at J to 8 bases, leaving 7 bases not matched to a gene. The receptor's source is a human donor in good health (CMV status not recorded). Some clones in this sample may be carry-over from other donors' samples. The material sequenced was cultured CD8+ T cells from PBMCs, taken from culture after CMV antigen stimulation. The chain carries TRBV6-6 and TRBJ1-2; 9 bases fit TRBD1. The CDR3 loop reads CASSYSGQGRGGYTF. In DNA, the CDR3 is TGTGCCAGCAGTTACTCCGGACAGGGGCGGGGAGGCTACACCTTC.